The 29 T cell receptor beta chains presented below share a single source sample, sequenced in a study of CD8 T cells in Susac syndrome (dated by TCRdb to about 2019). The library was obtained by the immunoSEQ multiplex PCR assay. RNA was extracted using the RNeasy kit, and roughly 0.45 to 1 microgram was reverse transcribed with random hexamers. TCRdb reanalyzed the raw reads on its own, using fastp at Q25 for trimming and MiXCR for clone calling, and kept in-frame beta chains. Each entry is one CDR3 protein sequence, shown with its most common DNA and genes. The sample table shows some 120,000 distinct CDR3 sequences, and around 94% are seen once. Of the sample, over 0.2% is held by the ten largest clones. The sample consisted of CD8+ T cells from PBMCs. Receptors were obtained from a human donor with Susac syndrome.

The chain joins TRBV24-1 to TRBJ2-2, with unresolved D. Germline CDR1 KGHDR, CDR2 SFDVKD. The CDR3 covers 15 residues. The germline V and J ends were trimmed by 5 bases and 0 bases, with 9 bases remaining between them. The CDR3 DNA reads TGTGCCACCAGTGGCGCCAGTACGAACACCGGGGAGCTGTTTTTT. This sequence encodes CATSGASTNTGELFF.

The chain uses TRBV7-9 and TRBJ2-3; the D is unclear. Trimming took off 4 bases at V and 6 bases at J, with 17 bases between the two ends. In germline, CDR1 is SEHNR, CDR2 FQNEAQ (reference sequence). The CDR3 spans 15 residues. The CDR3 DNA sequence: TGTGCCAGCAGCTCGACCTCGGGTGGGCGGGATACGCAGTATTTT. Amino acid sequence: CASSSTSGGRDTQYF.

The chain combines TRBV3-1 with TRBJ2-1; 7 bases fit TRBD2. The ends lost 0 bases at V and 10 bases at J; junction bases unmatched: 3. The CDR3 sequence is 13 residues long. Germline CDR1 and CDR2: LGHDT and YNNKEL (reference sequence). DNA of the CDR3: TGTGCCAGCAGCCAAGATCTGGGGGGGGAGCAGTTCTTC. This translates into CASSQDLGGEQFF.

This chain links TRBV4-2 with TRBJ2-4; D not resolved. Trimming took 5 bases from V and 7 from J, leaving 6 bases between them. Looked up from germline, CDR1 is LGHNA and CDR2 is YNFKEQ. The CDR3 length is 11 residues. The CDR3 bases are TGTGCCAGCAGCGCCTCGAACATTCAGTACTTC. It translates to CASSASNIQYF.

The chain couples TRBV20-1 to TRBJ2-7, with D unresolved. The CDR3 has 12 amino acids. V lost 5 bases, J lost 6 bases, and 14 bases lay in between. CDR1 is DFQATT, CDR2 SNEGSKA, per germline (reference sequence). The CDR3 reads CSADPGQFEQYF. CDR3 DNA: TGCAGTGCTGACCCGGGCCAATTCGAGCAGTACTTC.

This clonotype came up once. The rearrangement links TRBV9 to TRBJ1-2, with D hard to call. V lost 0 bases and J lost 4, with 7 bases in between. The CDR3 runs to 13 residues. The germline gives CDR1 SGDLS, CDR2 YYNGEE. DNA of the CDR3: TGTGCCAGCAGCGTAGACGGAACCTATGGCTACACCTTC. Its translation: CASSVDGTYGYTF.

This chain links TRBV3-1 with TRBJ1-4; D perhaps matches TRBD1 (6 bases). The CDR3 loop spans 17 amino acids. Germline V lookup: CDR1 LGHDT, CDR2 YNNKEL (reference sequence). The V end lost 1 base, the J end lost 3 bases, and 15 bases lay between the germline ends. CDR3: CASSQVVARGPNEKLFF. CDR3 DNA sequence: TGTGCCAGCAGCCAAGTAGTCGCACGGGGGCCTAATGAAAAACTGTTTTTT.

The V call is TRBV6-5, the J call TRBJ2-7; 8 bases map to TRBD1. The germline gives CDR1 MNHEY, CDR2 SVGAGI. CDR3 size: 12 residues. The V gene end was trimmed by 8 bases and the J gene end by 3 bases; junction bases not matched to a gene: 3. CDR3 in amino acids: CASGDRGYEQYF. The CDR3 coding sequence is TGTGCCAGCGGTGACAGGGGCTACGAGCAGTACTTC.

This sequence joins TRBV6-6 and TRBJ2-7; D not certain. V shed 0 bases and J shed 7 bases, with 7 bases lying between them. CDR3 length: 12 residues. The germline CDR1 and CDR2 sequences are MNHNY and SVGAGI (reference sequence). The CDR3 region is CASSYSYGEQYF. CDR3 sequence (DNA): TGTGCCAGCAGTTACTCGTACGGGGAGCAGTACTTC.

The chain uses TRBV4-2 and TRBJ2-2; 15 nucleotides line up with TRBD2. There are 15 residues in the CDR3. Germline values: CDR1 LGHNA, CDR2 YNFKEQ. The junction had 0 bases not matched to a gene; V was cut back by 4 bases and J by 6 bases. CDR3 sequence (DNA): TGTGCCAGCAGCCGGACTAGCGGGGGGGCCGGGGAGCTGTTTTTT. It specifies CASSRTSGGAGELFF.

This rearrangement joins TRBV3-1 to TRBJ2-7; D is uncertain. Trimming left V 0 bases short and J 2 bases short, with 8 bases between. This CDR3 is built from 14 residues. Germline V gene sequence: CDR1 LGHDT, CDR2 YNNKEL (reference sequence). The CDR3 bases are TGTGCCAGCAGCCAAGATGACACGACCTACGAGCAGTACTTC. It specifies CASSQDDTTYEQYF.

The chain joins TRBV6-2 or TRBV6-3 to TRBJ1-5; D remains unclear. V lost 3 bases, J lost 5 bases, and 8 bases lay in between. The CDR3 is made up of 13 amino acids. Germline loops: CDR1 MNHEY, CDR2 SVGEGT. The CDR3 loop is CASSYEGYQPQHF. In DNA, the CDR3 is TGTGCCAGCAGTTATGAAGGGTATCAGCCCCAGCATTTT.

This chain connects TRBV7-3 to TRBJ2-2; tentatively, D is TRBD1 or TRBD2 (5 bases each). Trimming shortened V by 4 bases and J by 7 bases, and 13 bases separated the two germline ends. The CDR3 runs 14 residues. Germline V gene lookup returns CDR1 SGHTA and CDR2 FQGTGA. The CDR3 region is CASSYPEGHGELFF. CDR3 in DNA: TGTGCCAGCAGCTACCCCGAGGGGCACGGGGAGCTGTTTTTT. Filled out from reference TRBV7-3 and TRBJ2-2, the complete variable domain reads GAGVSQTPSNKVTEKGKYVELRCDPISGHTALYWYRQSLGQGPEFLIYFQGTGAADDSGLPNDRFFAVRPEGSVSTLKIQRTERGDSAVYLCASSYPEGHGELFFGEGSRLTVL.

The V gene is TRBV20-1, the J gene TRBJ2-1, with TRBD2 matching over 11 bases. V shed 5 bases, J shed 0 bases, and the junction held 9 bases outside the gene matches. Germline V lookup: CDR1 DFQATT, CDR2 SNEGSKA (reference sequence). The CDR3 length is 17 residues. The CDR3 region is CSALALAGVSSYNEQFF. In DNA, the CDR3 is TGCAGTGCTCTGGCACTAGCGGGAGTCAGCTCCTACAATGAGCAGTTCTTC.

Here the CDR3 reads CASSPTGVAGGSYNEQFF. The CDR3 DNA is TGTGCCAGCAGTCCTACAGGGGTAGCGGGGGGCTCCTACAATGAGCAGTTCTTC. V usage is TRBV12-3 or TRBV12-4 and J usage is TRBJ2-1; 10 bases are a match to TRBD2. Unmatched junction bases numbered 10, after V lost 5 bases and J lost 0 bases. The length of the CDR3 is 18 residues.

The V call is TRBV4-1, the J call TRBJ2-5; D possibly corresponds to TRBD1 (5 bases). The V gene lost 1 base and the J gene lost 5 bases, with 14 bases spanning the gap. Germline V gene data show CDR1 as MGHRA and CDR2 as YSYEKL. The CDR3 sequence is 15 residues long. Here the CDR3 DNA reads TGCGCCAGCAGCCAAGCAGACAGCCTAGGGGAGACCCAGTACTTC. This sequence encodes CASSQADSLGETQYF.

The rearrangement joins TRBV14 to TRBJ1-1, with D maybe TRBD1 (6 bases). Germline CDR1 SGHDN, CDR2 FVKESK. The CDR3 has 13 amino acids. V dropped 1 base and J dropped 7 bases, with 10 bases sitting between them. The CDR3 region is CASSQVPGVEAFF. For the CDR3, the DNA is TGTGCCAGCAGCCAAGTTCCAGGGGTTGAAGCTTTCTTT.

The chain joins TRBV29-1 to TRBJ1-1, with D unresolved. Germline CDR1 SQVTM, CDR2 ANQGSEA. The CDR3 has 11 residues. Trimming cost V 5 bases and J 2 bases, with 6 bases left between them. The CDR3: CSVTVNTEAFF. Here the CDR3 DNA reads TGCAGCGTTACAGTCAACACTGAAGCTTTCTTT.

The gene calls are TRBV7-8 and TRBJ2-7, with a possible D match to TRBD1 (6 bases). Between the trimmed V and J ends, which lost 1 base and 0 bases, there was a span of 13 bases. CDR1 and CDR2 (germline): SGHVS, FQNEAQ. The CDR3 loop spans 16 amino acids. The CDR3 here is CASSLVQGYPSYEQYF. CDR3 coding DNA: TGTGCCAGCAGCTTAGTCCAGGGGTATCCCTCCTACGAGCAGTACTTC.

The rearrangement links TRBV19 to TRBJ2-7; 7 bases match TRBD2. This CDR3 spans 15 amino acids. The germline CDR1 and CDR2 sequences are LNHDA and SQIVND (reference sequence). Losses at the gene ends were 4 bases for V and 2 bases for J; bases not matched to a gene: 8. CDR3 amino acids: CASSSALAETYEQYF. The CDR3 region has the DNA TGTGCCAGTAGTAGCGCCCTAGCGGAGACCTACGAGCAGTACTTC. Full variable domain (outside the CDR3, taken from reference TRBV19 and TRBJ2-7): DGGITQSPKYLFRKEGQNVTLSCEQNLNHDAMYWYRQDPGQGLRLIYYSQIVNDFQKGDIAEGYSVSREKKESFPLTVTSAQKNPTAFYLCASSSALAETYEQYFGPGTRLTVT.

The chain is built from TRBV5-1 and TRBJ1-4, with a tentative D call TRBD1 (5 bases). CDR1 is SGHRS and CDR2 is YFSETQ in the germline V gene. This CDR3 has 13 amino acids. The ends were cut back, 5 bases at V and 0 bases at J, with 5 bases in the middle. The CDR3 DNA follows: TGCGCCAGCAGGACAGCAACTAATGAAAAACTGTTTTTT. Protein product: CASRTATNEKLFF.

Here the CDR3 reads CATRPGGSYNEQFF. CDR3 nucleotide sequence: TGTGCCACCAGGCCCGGCGGGAGCTACAATGAGCAGTTCTTC. This sequence joins TRBV15 and TRBJ2-1; 7 bases are shared with TRBD2. Germline-derived CDR1 and CDR2 are LNHNV and YYDKDF (reference sequence). Germline trimming cut 6 bases from V and 3 bases from J; bases unmatched to any gene: 5. The CDR3 runs 14 residues.

The chain links TRBV9 to TRBJ2-1; D is possibly TRBD1 (5 bases). From germline, CDR1 is SGDLS and CDR2 YYNGEE. The CDR3 sequence is 13 residues long. V was trimmed by 3 bases and J by 5 bases, leaving 9 bases between them. CDR3 in DNA: TGTGCCAGCAGCGCCCCAGGGCACAATGAGCAGTTCTTC. Residues: CASSAPGHNEQFF.

This chain joins TRBV4-3 and TRBJ2-1, with D tentatively TRBD1 (6 bases). This CDR3 is built from 16 residues. The germline gives CDR1 LGHNA, CDR2 YSLEER. With 3 bases removed from V and 1 base from J, the gap between germline ends came to 13 bases. The CDR3 loop reads CASSQDIGGSYNEQFF. Written as DNA, the CDR3 is TGCGCCAGCAGCCAGGATATAGGGGGTTCCTACAATGAGCAGTTCTTC.

The chain employs TRBV9 and TRBJ2-1, with a tentative D call TRBD1 (5 bases). CDR1 SGDLS and CDR2 YYNGEE come from the germline V gene. The CDR3 has 16 amino acids. Trimming shortened V by 1 base and J by 6 bases, and 17 bases separated the two germline ends. CDR3 sequence: CASSVSRTQRSNEQFF. The CDR3 DNA is TGTGCCAGCAGCGTAAGTAGGACACAAAGGAGCAATGAGCAGTTCTTC.

For this clonotype: Since no conserved phenylalanine or tryptophan closes the CDR3, a read error is the likely cause. The chain carries TRBV9 and TRBJ1-2, with D perhaps matching TRBD1 (5 bases). This CDR3 is built from 16 residues. Germline V gene sequence: CDR1 SGDLS, CDR2 YYNGEE. V lost 3 bases and J 5 bases, leaving 20 bases between the germline ends. CDR3 in amino acids: CASSARDSPKPYGYTY. DNA for the CDR3: TGTGCCAGCAGCGCCCGGGACTCTCCCAAGCCTTATGGCTACACCTAC.

The chain uses TRBV30 and TRBJ1-1; 7 bases map to TRBD1. V lost 4 bases to trimming and J lost 8 bases; unmatched junction nucleotides: 4. Germline V CDR1 and CDR2: GTSNPN, SVGIG (reference sequence). The CDR3 consists of 11 residues. As DNA, the CDR3 is TGTGCCTGGAACATGGACAGGGAAGCTTTCTTT. Its translation: CAWNMDREAFF.

The chain carries TRBV5-6 and TRBJ2-7; D not resolved. The length of the CDR3 is 13 residues. The germline V gene has CDR1 SGHDT and CDR2 YYEEEE. V shed 0 bases and J shed 4 bases, with 8 bases lying between them. CDR3 sequence: CASSLGSYYEQYF. In DNA, the CDR3 is TGTGCCAGCAGCTTGGGTTCTTATTACGAGCAGTACTTC.

V gene TRBV11-2 combines with J gene TRBJ2-7, with 7 bases matching TRBD1. Germline V gives CDR1 SGHAT, CDR2 FQNNGV. V gave up 5 bases and J gave up 0 bases; unmatched junction bases: 4. The CDR3 is made up of 14 amino acids. Here the CDR3 DNA reads TGTGCCAGCAGCCCGACAGGGAACTCCTACGAGCAGTACTTC. It yields the protein CASSPTGNSYEQYF.